A selection of T cell receptor beta chains follows, all from one sample in a study of T cell changes during pregnancy in multiple sclerosis. Sequencing was performed with immunoSEQ multiplex PCR; in TCRdb, only in-frame clones are kept and a portion is missing. The repertoire has about 12,000 clones, about four fifths of them found once; the top ten carry roughly 12%. This specimen was CD8+ T cells from peripheral blood mononuclear cells, taken after pregnancy. These receptors originate from a female donor in good health, enrolled as a control in a pregnancy study. Each CDR3 is given with its conserved first and last residue. The D gene is left open where the match is weak. For some rows the clone size is stated as once, few or many, or as a class when expanded; others skip it.

d_call,j_call,v_call,clone_size,cdr3_nt,cdr3_aa
TRBD1,TRBJ2-3,TRBV19,NA,TGTGCCAGTGGAGACAGGGATGGTTCTTCGCAGTATTTT,CASGDRDGSSQYF
NA,TRBJ2-3,TRBV30,once,TGTGCCTGGAGTGTCTTGGGGGCCACAGATACGCAGTATTTT,CAWSVLGATDTQYF
NA,TRBJ1-3,TRBV19,NA,TGTGCCAGTAGCTCGGCAGGCCGATTCTCTGGAAACACCATATATTTT,CASSSAGRFSGNTIYF
NA,TRBJ2-2,TRBV6-5,NA,TGTGCCAGCAGTGCCAGACAGTACAACACCGGGGAGCTGTTTTTT,CASSARQYNTGELFF
NA,TRBJ2-1,TRBV7-6,NA,TGTGCCAGCAGCTTAAGATTCGCGGGATGGCTTAATGAGCAGTTCTTC,CASSLRFAGWLNEQFF
NA,TRBJ1-4,TRBV7-9,NA,TGTGCCAGCAGCCGACCTGCGGTAGCAACTAATGAAAAACTGTTTTTT,CASSRPAVATNEKLFF
NA,TRBJ1-6,TRBV10-2,NA,TGCGCCAGCAATTTGACGGAGGCTTCACCCCTCCACTTT,CASNLTEASPLHF
NA,TRBJ1-2,TRBV6-1,medium-sized,TGTGCCAGCCAAAGTACTTCCGACAGTATGAATGGCTACACCTTC,CASQSTSDSMNGYTF
TRBD2,TRBJ2-7,TRBV5-1,NA,TGCGCCAGCAGCTTGGTGGGGGGAGCGGGGCCCCGCTACGAGCAGTACTTC,CASSLVGGAGPRYEQYF
TRBD2,TRBJ2-5,TRBV7-8,NA,TGTGCCAGCAGCCGACGACTAGCGGGAGAGGAGACCCAGTACTTC,CASSRRLAGEETQYF
NA,TRBJ1-1,TRBV15,NA,TGTGCCACCAGGCGGAGGGACGGGACGAACACTGAAGCTTTCTTT,CATRRRDGTNTEAFF
NA,TRBJ2-7,TRBV28,NA,TGTGCCAGCAGTCCCCTAGCCTGGGATATGGACTACGAGCAGTACTTC,CASSPLAWDMDYEQYF
TRBD2,TRBJ2-2,TRBV9,NA,TGTGCCAGCAGCGCCACGCGGGGGGGCGGGACCGGGGAGCTGTTTTTT,CASSATRGGGTGELFF
NA,TRBJ1-5,TRBV6-1,NA,TGTGCCAGCAGTGAAGTAGGGGGAAGGAGGCCCCAGCATTTT,CASSEVGGRRPQHF
TRBD2,TRBJ2-5,TRBV2,few,TGTGCCAGCAGTGGGACTAGCCATGTACTCCAAGAGACCCAGTACTTC,CASSGTSHVLQETQYF
TRBD2,TRBJ2-1,TRBV7-3,NA,TGTGCCAGCAGCCTTAGCGGGGGGGCCTACAATGAGCAGTTCTTC,CASSLSGGAYNEQFF
TRBD1,TRBJ2-1,TRBV5-4,medium-sized,TGTGCCAGCAGCTTAAGAGGGGGCTGGTCGGACTCCTACAATGAGCAGTTCTTC,CASSLRGGWSDSYNEQFF
TRBD2,TRBJ2-5,TRBV4-3,NA,TGCGCCAGCAGCGAAAGGACTAGCGGGACCCCCGGGGGGGAGACCCAGTACTTC,CASSERTSGTPGGETQYF
TRBD1,TRBJ1-2,TRBV7-8,NA,TGTGCCAGCAGCTTAGGGGACAGGGTTAGCTACACCTTC,CASSLGDRVSYTF
TRBD1,TRBJ1-2,TRBV29-1,NA,TGCAGCGCAACAGGGGGCTATGGCTACACCTTC,CSATGGYGYTF
NA,TRBJ1-5,TRBV5-6,NA,TGTGCCAGCAGCTTGGCAGCAGGCATCAATCAGCCCCAGCATTTT,CASSLAAGINQPQHF
NA,TRBJ1-1,TRBV16,NA,TGTGCCAGCAGCCAATTCAGGGGAGAAGAAGCTTTCTTT,CASSQFRGEEAFF
NA,TRBJ2-3,TRBV27,NA,TGTGCCAGCAGAAACTCCCTCACAGATACGCAGTATTTT,CASRNSLTDTQYF
TRBD1,TRBJ1-5,TRBV5-1,NA,TGCGCCAGCAGCTTGACCGGGACAGGGGGCAATCAGCCCCAGCATTTT,CASSLTGTGGNQPQHF
TRBD2,TRBJ2-5,TRBV7-9,NA,TGTGCCAGCAGCTTAGCGGGGGGGTTTGGGGAGACCCAGTACTTC,CASSLAGGFGETQYF
NA,TRBJ1-5,TRBV16,few,TGTGCCAGCAGCACGGCGGCAGGGGTTCAGCCCCAGCATTTT,CASSTAAGVQPQHF
NA,TRBJ2-7,TRBV4-1,once,TGCGCCAGCAGCCAAGATCCTTTGTCCTACGAGCAGTACTTC,CASSQDPLSYEQYF
TRBD2,TRBJ2-7,TRBV7-9,NA,TGTGCCAGCAGCTTCGCGGGAGAATCCTACGAGCAGTACTTC,CASSFAGESYEQYF
TRBD1,TRBJ2-7,TRBV28,NA,TGTGCCAGCAGTGCCCTCATGGGGGAGGGGACAGGGAATCTCTACGAGCAGTACTTC,CASSALMGEGTGNLYEQYF
TRBD2,TRBJ2-7,TRBV4-3,NA,TGCGCCAGCAGCCAAGATTGGACTAGCGGGATGGGGGAGCAGTACTTC,CASSQDWTSGMGEQYF
TRBD2,TRBJ2-5,TRBV19,large,TGTGCCAGTAGTTCGACTAGCGGGAGTCTCGAGACCCAGTACTTC,CASSSTSGSLETQYF
TRBD2,TRBJ2-7,TRBV28,NA,TGTGCCAGCAGCTCGGGGGGGAACTCCTACGAGCAGTACTTC,CASSSGGNSYEQYF
NA,TRBJ1-1,TRBV12-5,NA,TGTGCTAGTGGTTTGACGGGAATAGGTACTGAAGCTTTCTTT,CASGLTGIGTEAFF
NA,TRBJ2-7,TRBV6-6,NA,TGTGCCAGCAGTTACTCCACGGAGGACAGCTCCTACGAGCAGTACTTC,CASSYSTEDSSYEQYF
TRBD1,TRBJ2-1,TRBV4-1,NA,TGCGCCAGCAGCCAAGGACAGGGTCAAAATGAGCAGTTCTTC,CASSQGQGQNEQFF
NA,TRBJ2-1,TRBV29-1,once,TGCAGCGTTGAAGATCTTGGGGGCCCCTCCTACAATGAGCAGTTCTTC,CSVEDLGGPSYNEQFF
NA,TRBJ2-4,TRBV29-1,NA,TGCAGCGTTTCCGGGGAGACCAAAAACATTCAGTACTTC,CSVSGETKNIQYF
NA,TRBJ1-2,TRBV14,NA,TGTGCCAGCAGCCGAGACAGAAACTATGGCTACACCTTC,CASSRDRNYGYTF
NA,TRBJ1-3,TRBV25-1,NA,TGTGCCAGCAGTGAATTGGGCCGCACCATATATTTT,CASSELGRTIYF